The entry that follows covers one T cell receptor beta chain sequence. This sample is part of a study of T-cell memory formation after mild COVID-19. TCRdb recomputed calls from the 5' RACE reads with MiXCR, one row per CDR3 protein. The table has 350,000 or so distinct CDR3 sequences, 20% to 25% seen once. The germline V gene encodes CDR1 PRHDT and CDR2 FYEKMQ (reference sequence). This CDR3 region has 14 residues. V was cut by 5 bases and J by 3 bases, with 11 bases left in between. The sequenced sample was PBMCs or a T cell subset sorted from them (not recorded which). The chain recombines TRBV13 with TRBJ1-5; D perhaps matches TRBD1 (6 bases). This TCR came from a man between 18 and 35 years old who had mild COVID-19 (a few samples of this study predate the infection). Cell type and time point are not known. The CDR3 here is CASSRGHLNQPQHF. The CDR3 DNA sequence: TGTGCCAGCAGCCGGGGACACCTCAATCAGCCCCAGCATTTT.